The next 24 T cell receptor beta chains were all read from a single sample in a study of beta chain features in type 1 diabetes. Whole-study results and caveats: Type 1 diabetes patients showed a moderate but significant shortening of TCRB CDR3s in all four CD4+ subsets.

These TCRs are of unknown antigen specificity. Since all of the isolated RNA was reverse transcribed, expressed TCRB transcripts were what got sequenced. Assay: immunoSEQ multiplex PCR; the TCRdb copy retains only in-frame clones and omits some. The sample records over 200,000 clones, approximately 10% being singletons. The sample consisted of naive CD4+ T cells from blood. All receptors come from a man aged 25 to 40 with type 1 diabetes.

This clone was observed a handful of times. CDR3 loop: CATSSGSFSGANVLTF. The CDR3 nucleotides are TGCGCCACGTCCAGCGGATCCTTCTCTGGGGCCAACGTCCTGACTTTC. This rearrangement joins TRBV5-1 to TRBJ2-6, with D possibly matching TRBD2 (5 bases). V dropped 9 bases and J dropped 0 bases, with 16 bases sitting between them. This CDR3 is built from 16 residues. Germline assignment: CDR1 SGHRS and CDR2 YFSETQ.

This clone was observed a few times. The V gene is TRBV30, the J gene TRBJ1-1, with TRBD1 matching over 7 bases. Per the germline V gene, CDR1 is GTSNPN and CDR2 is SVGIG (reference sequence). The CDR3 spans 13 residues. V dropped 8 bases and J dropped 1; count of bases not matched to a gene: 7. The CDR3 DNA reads TGTGCCGGCTGGCGGGACAGGAACACTGAAGCTTTCTTT. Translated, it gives CAGWRDRNTEAFF.

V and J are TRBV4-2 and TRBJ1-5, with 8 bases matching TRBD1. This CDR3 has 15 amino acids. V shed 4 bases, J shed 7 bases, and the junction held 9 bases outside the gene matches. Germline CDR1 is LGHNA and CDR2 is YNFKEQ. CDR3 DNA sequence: TGTGCCAGCAGCCTCGACAGGGGATTTAGACAGCCCCAGCATTTT. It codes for CASSLDRGFRQPQHF.

The CDR3 here is CASVSVTTDTQYF. Written as DNA, the CDR3 is TGTGCTAGTGTTTCAGTAACCACAGATACGCAGTATTTT. The chain links TRBV12-5 to TRBJ2-3; D call uncertain. The germline V gene has CDR1 LGHNT and CDR2 FRNRAP. This CDR3 region has 13 residues. The V end was cut by 7 bases, the J end by 2 bases, with 10 bases between.

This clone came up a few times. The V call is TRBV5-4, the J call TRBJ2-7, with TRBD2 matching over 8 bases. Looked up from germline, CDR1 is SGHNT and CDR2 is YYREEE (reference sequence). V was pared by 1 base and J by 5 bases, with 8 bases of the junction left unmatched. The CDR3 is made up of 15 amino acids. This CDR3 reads CASSLSGGPGHEQYF. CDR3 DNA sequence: TGTGCCAGCAGCTTGTCGGGGGGGCCGGGACACGAGCAGTACTTC.

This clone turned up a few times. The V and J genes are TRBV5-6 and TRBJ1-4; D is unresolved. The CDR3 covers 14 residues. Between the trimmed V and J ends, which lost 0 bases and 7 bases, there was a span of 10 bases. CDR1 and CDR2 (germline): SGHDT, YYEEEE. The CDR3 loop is CASSLGLTSEKLFF. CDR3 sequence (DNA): TGTGCCAGCAGCTTGGGTCTTACCAGTGAAAAACTGTTTTTT.

The CDR3 protein is CASSLDSLNTEAFF. The CDR3 DNA sequence: TGCGCCAGCAGCTTGGACAGCTTGAACACTGAAGCTTTCTTT. V usage is TRBV5-1 and J usage is TRBJ1-1; D gene unclear. CDR1 SGHRS and CDR2 YFSETQ come from the germline V gene. There are 14 residues in the CDR3. Deletions cut 0 bases from V and 0 bases from J, with 6 bases between.

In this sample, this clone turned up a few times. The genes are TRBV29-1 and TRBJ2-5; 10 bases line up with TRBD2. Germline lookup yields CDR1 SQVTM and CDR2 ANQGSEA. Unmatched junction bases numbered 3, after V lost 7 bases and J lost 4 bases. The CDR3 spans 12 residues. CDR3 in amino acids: CSATSGVETQYF. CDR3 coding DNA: TGCAGCGCCACTAGCGGGGTAGAGACCCAGTACTTC.

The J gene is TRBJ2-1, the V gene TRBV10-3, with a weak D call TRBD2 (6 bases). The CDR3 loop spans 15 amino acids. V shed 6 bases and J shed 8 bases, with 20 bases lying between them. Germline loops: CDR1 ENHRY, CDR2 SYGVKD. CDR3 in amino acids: CAIRRRNASGDEQFF. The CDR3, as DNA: TGTGCCATCAGAAGACGGAACGCCTCGGGAGATGAGCAGTTCTTC.

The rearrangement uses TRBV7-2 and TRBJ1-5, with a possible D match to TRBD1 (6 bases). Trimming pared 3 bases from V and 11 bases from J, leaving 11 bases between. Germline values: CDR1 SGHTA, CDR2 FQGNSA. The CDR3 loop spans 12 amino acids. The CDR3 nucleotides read TGTGCCAGCAGCTTGGACAGCGGGACCCAGCATTTT. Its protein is CASSLDSGTQHF.

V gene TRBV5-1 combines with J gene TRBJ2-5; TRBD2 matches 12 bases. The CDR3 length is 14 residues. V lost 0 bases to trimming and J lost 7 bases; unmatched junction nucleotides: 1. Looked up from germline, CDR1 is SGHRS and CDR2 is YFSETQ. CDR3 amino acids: CASSLELAGGTQYF. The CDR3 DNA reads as TGCGCCAGCAGCTTGGAACTAGCGGGAGGGACCCAGTACTTC.

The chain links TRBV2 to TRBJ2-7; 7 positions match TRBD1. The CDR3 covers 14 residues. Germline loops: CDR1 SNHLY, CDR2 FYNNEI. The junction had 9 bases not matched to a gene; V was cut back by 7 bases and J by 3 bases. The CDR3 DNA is TGTGCCAGCACTCAGGGGGTGGCCCGCTACGAGCAGTACTTC. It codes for CASTQGVARYEQYF. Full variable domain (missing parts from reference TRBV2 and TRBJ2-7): EPEVTQTPSHQVTQMGQEVILRCVPISNHLYFYWYRQILGQKVEFLVSFYNNEISEKSEIFDDQFSVERPDGSNFTLKIRSTKLEDSAMYFCASTQGVARYEQYFGPGTRLTVT.

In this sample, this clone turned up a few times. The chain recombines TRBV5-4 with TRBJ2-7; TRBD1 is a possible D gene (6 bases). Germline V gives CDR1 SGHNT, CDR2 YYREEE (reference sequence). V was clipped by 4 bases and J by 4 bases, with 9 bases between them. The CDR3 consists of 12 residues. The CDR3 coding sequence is TGTGCCAGCAGCAGCACAGGGTACGAGCAGTACTTC. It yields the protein CASSSTGYEQYF.

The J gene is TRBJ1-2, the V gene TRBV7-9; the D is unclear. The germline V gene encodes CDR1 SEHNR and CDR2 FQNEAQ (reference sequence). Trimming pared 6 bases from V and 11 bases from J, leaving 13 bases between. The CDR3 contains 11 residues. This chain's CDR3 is CASSREVDYTF. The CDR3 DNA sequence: TGTGCCAGCAGTAGGGAGGTCGATTACACCTTC. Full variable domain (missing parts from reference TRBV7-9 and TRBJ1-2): DTGVSQNPRHKITKRGQNVTFRCDPISEHNRLYWYRQTLGQGPEFLTYFQNEAQLEKSRLLSDRFSAERPKGSFSTLEIQRTEQGDSAMYLCASSREVDYTFGSGTRLTVV.

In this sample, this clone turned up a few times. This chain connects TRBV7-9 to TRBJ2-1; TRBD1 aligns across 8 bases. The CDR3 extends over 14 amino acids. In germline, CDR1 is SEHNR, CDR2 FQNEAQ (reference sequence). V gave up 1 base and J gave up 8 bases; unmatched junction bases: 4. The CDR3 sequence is CASSLVSRGHEQFF. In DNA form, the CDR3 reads TGTGCCAGCAGCTTAGTTAGCAGGGGGCATGAGCAGTTCTTC.

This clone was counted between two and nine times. This CDR3 reads CASSRGGADTQYF. The DNA for the CDR3 is TGCGCCAGCAGCCGGGGGGGGGCAGATACGCAGTATTTT. The genes are TRBV4-1 and TRBJ2-3, with TRBD2 identical over 7 bases. The CDR3 runs to 13 residues. J gave up 4 bases and V 4 bases, and 2 bases lay outside the gene matches. Germline V CDR1 and CDR2: MGHRA, YSYEKL.

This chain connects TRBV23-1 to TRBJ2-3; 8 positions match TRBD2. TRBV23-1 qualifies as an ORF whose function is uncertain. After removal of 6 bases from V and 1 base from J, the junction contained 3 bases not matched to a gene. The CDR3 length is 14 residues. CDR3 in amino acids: CASSGSGGTDTQYF. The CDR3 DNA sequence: TGCGCCAGCAGCGGTAGCGGGGGCACAGATACGCAGTATTTT.

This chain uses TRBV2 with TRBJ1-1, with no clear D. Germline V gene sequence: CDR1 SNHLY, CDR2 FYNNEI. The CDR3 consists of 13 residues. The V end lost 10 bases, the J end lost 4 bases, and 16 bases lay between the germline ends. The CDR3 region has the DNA TGTGCCAACTCGGCCGCCGGCGGCACTGAAGCTTTCTTT. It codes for CANSAAGGTEAFF.

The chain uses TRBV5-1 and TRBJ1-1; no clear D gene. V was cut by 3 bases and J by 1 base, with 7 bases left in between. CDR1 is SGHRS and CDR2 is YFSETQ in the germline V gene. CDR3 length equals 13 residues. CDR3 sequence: CASSWTTNTEAFF. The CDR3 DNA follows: TGCGCCAGCAGCTGGACTACGAACACTGAAGCTTTCTTT.

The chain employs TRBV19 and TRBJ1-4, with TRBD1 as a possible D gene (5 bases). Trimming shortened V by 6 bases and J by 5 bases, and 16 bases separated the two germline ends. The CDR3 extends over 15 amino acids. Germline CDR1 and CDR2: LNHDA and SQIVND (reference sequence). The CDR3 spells CASRNRGSVNEKLFF. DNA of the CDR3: TGTGCCAGTAGGAATCGGGGGAGTGTAAATGAAAAACTGTTTTTT.

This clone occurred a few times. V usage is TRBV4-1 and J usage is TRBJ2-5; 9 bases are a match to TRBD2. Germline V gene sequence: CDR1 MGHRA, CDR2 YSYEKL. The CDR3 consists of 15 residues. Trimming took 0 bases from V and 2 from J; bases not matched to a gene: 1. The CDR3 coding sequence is TGCGCCAGCAGCCAAGACACTAGCGGGCAAGAGACCCAGTACTTC. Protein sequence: CASSQDTSGQETQYF.

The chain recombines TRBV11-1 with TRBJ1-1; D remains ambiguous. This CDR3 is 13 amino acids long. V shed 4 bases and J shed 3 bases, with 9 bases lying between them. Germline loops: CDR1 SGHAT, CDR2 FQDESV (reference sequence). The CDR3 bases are TGTGCCAGCAGCTCCCCGGTTGACACTGAAGCTTTCTTT. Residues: CASSSPVDTEAFF.

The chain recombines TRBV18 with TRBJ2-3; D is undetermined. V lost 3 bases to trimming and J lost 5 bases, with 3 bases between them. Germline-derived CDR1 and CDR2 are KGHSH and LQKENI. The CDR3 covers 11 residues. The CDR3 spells CASSPQDTQYF. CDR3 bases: TGTGCCAGCTCACCCCAAGATACGCAGTATTTT.

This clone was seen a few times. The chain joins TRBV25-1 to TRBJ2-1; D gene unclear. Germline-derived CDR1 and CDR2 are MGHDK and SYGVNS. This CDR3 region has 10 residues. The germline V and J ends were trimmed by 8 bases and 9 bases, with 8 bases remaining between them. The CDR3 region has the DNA TGTGCCAGCGGTTCCAGTGAGCAGTTCTTC. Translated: CASGSSEQFF.